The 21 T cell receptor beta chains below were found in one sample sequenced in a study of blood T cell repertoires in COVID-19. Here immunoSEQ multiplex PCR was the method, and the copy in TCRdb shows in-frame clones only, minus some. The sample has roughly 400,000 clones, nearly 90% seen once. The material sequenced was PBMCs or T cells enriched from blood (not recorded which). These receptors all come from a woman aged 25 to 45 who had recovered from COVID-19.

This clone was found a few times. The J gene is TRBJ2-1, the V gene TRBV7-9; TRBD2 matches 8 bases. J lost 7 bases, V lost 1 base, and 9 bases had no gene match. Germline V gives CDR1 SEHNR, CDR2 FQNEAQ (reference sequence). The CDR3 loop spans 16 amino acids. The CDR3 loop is CASSLVGTRVLNEQFF. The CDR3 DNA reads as TGTGCCAGCAGCTTAGTAGGGACTAGAGTCTTAAATGAGCAGTTCTTC.

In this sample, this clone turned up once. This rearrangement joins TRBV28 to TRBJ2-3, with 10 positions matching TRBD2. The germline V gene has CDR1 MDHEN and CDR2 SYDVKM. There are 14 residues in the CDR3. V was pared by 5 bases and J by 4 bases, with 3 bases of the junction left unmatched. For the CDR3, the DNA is TGTGCCAGCAGTCTAGCGGGAGTGTCAGATACGCAGTATTTT. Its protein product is CASSLAGVSDTQYF.

CDR3 loop: CASGQGAHGYTF. For the CDR3, the DNA is TGTGCCAGCGGACAGGGGGCTCATGGCTACACCTTC. The chain employs TRBV25-1 and TRBJ1-2; TRBD1 matches at 11 bases. This CDR3 is built from 12 residues. The germline V gene encodes CDR1 MGHDK and CDR2 SYGVNS. V shed 8 bases and J 6 bases; nucleotides not matched to a gene: 2.

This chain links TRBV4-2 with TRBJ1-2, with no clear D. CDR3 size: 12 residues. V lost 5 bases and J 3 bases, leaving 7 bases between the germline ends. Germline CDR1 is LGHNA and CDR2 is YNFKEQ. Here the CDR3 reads CASSGSYYGYTF. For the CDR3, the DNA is TGTGCCAGCAGCGGTAGCTACTATGGCTACACCTTC.

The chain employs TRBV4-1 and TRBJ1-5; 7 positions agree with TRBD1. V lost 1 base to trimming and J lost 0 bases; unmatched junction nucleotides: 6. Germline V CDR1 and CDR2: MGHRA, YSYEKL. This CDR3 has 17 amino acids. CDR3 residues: CASSQGQGVYSNQPQHF. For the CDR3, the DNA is TGCGCCAGCAGCCAAGGACAGGGAGTTTATAGCAATCAGCCCCAGCATTTT.

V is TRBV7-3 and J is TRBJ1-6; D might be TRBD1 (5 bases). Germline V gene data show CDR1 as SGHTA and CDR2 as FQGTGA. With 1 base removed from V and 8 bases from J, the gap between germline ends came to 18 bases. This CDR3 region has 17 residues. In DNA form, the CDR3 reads TGTGCCAGCAGCTTAAATCCCCCAGGGTTTGGCGATTCACCCCTCCACTTT. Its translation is CASSLNPPGFGDSPLHF. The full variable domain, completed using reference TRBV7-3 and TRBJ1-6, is GAGVSQTPSNKVTEKGKYVELRCDPISGHTALYWYRQSLGQGPEFLIYFQGTGAADDSGLPNDRFFAVRPEGSVSTLKIQRTERGDSAVYLCASSLNPPGFGDSPLHFGNGTRLTVT.

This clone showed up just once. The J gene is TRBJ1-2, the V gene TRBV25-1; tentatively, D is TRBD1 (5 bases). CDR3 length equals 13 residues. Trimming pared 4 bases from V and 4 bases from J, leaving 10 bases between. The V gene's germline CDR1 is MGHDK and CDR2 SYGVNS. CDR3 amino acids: CASSAQGPYGYTF. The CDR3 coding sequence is TGTGCCAGCAGTGCGCAGGGCCCCTATGGCTACACCTTC.

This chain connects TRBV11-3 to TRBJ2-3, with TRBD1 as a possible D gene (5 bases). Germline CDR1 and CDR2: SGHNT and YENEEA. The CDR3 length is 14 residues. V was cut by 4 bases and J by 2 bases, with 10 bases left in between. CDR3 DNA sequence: TGTGCCAGCAGCTCCAGACAGCCCACAGATACGCAGTATTTT. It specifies CASSSRQPTDTQYF.

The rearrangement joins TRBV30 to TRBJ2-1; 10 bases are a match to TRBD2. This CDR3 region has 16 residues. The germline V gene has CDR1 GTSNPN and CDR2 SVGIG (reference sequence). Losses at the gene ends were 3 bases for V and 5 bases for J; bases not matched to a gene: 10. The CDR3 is CAWSPARTSGNNEQFF. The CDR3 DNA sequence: TGTGCCTGGAGCCCCGCAAGGACTAGCGGCAACAATGAGCAGTTCTTC.

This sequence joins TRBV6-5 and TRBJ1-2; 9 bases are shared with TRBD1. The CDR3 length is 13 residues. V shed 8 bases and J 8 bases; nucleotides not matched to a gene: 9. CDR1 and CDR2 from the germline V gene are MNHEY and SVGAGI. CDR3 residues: CASRDREGEGYTF. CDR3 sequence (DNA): TGTGCCAGCCGGGACAGGGAAGGGGAGGGCTACACCTTC.

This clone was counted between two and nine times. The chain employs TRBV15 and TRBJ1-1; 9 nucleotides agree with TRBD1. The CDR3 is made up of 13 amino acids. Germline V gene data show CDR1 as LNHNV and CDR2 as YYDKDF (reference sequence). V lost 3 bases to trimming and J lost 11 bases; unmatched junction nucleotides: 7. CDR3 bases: TGTGCCACCAGCAGCCAAAGGACAGGGGAGGCTTTCTTT. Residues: CATSSQRTGEAFF.

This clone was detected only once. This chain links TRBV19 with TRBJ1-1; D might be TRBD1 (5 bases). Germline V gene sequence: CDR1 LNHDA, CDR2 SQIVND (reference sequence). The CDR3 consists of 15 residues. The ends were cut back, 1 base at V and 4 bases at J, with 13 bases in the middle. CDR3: CASSIARPGGTEAFF. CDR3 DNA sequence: TGTGCCAGTAGTATAGCGCGACCCGGGGGCACTGAAGCTTTCTTT.

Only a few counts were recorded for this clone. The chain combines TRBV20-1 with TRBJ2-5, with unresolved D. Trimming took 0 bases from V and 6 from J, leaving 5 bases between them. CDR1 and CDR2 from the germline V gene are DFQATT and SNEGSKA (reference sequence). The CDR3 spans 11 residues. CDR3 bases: TGCAGTGCTAGAGATGGGCAGACCCAGTACTTC. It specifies CSARDGQTQYF.

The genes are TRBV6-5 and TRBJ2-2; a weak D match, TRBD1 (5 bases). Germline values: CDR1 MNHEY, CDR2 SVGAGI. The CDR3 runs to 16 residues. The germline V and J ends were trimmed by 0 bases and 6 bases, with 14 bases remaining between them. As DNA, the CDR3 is TGTGCCAGCAGTTACTCGCACAGGTGGGGATCCGGGGAGCTGTTTTTT. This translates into CASSYSHRWGSGELFF.

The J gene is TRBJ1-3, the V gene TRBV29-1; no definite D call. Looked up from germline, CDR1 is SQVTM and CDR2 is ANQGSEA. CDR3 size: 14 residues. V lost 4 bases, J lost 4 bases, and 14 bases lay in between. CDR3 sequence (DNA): TGCAGCGTTGTTGAGGGTTTGGAGGGAAACACCATATATTTT. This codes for CSVVEGLEGNTIYF.

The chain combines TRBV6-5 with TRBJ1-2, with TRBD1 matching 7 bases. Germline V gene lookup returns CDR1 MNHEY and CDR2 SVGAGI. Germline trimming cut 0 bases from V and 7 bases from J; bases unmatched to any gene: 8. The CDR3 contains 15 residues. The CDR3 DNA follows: TGTGCCAGCAGTTACTCCCGACAGGGAGCGTTTGGCTACACCTTC. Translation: CASSYSRQGAFGYTF.

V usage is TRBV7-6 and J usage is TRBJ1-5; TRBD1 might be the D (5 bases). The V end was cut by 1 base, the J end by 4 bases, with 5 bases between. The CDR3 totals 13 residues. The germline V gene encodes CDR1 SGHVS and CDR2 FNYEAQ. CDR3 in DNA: TGTGCCAGCAGCTTAGGACAGAATCAGCCCCAGCATTTT. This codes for CASSLGQNQPQHF.

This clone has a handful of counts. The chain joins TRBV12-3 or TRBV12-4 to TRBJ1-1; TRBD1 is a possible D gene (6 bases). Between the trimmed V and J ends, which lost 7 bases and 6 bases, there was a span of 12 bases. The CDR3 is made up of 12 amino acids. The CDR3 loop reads CASNQGQSEAFF. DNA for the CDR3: TGTGCCAGCAACCAAGGACAGTCTGAAGCTTTCTTT.

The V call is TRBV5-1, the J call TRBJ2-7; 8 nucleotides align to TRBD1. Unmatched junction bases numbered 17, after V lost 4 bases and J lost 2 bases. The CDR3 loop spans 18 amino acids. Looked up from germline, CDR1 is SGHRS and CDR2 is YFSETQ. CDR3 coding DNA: TGCGCCAGCAGCCTCATTCCTACAACAGGGGGATTCCCCTACGAGCAGTACTTC. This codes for CASSLIPTTGGFPYEQYF. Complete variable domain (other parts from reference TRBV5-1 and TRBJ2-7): KAGVTQTPRYLIKTRGQQVTLSCSPISGHRSVSWYQQTPGQGLQFLFEYFSETQRNKGNFPGRFSGRQFSNSRSEMNVSTLELGDSALYLCASSLIPTTGGFPYEQYFGPGTRLTVT.

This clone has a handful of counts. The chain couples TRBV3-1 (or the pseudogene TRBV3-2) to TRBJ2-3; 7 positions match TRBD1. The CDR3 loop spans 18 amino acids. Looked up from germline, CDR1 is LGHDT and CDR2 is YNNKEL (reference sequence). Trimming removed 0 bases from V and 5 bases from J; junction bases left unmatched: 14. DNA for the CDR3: TGTGCCAGCAGCCAAGATCAGGGGGAAGTGCAGGTCCAAGATACGCAGTATTTT. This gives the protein CASSQDQGEVQVQDTQYF.

The CDR3 here is CASSDSRTGGNSPLHF. CDR3 sequence (DNA): TGTGCCAGCAGTGATTCCCGGACAGGGGGTAATTCACCCCTCCACTTT. This chain uses TRBV2 with TRBJ1-6, with 10 bases that match TRBD1. Per the germline V gene, CDR1 is SNHLY and CDR2 is FYNNEI. The CDR3 runs to 16 residues. V lost 3 bases to trimming and J lost 6 bases; unmatched junction nucleotides: 5. Full variable domain (outside the CDR3, taken from reference TRBV2 and TRBJ1-6): EPEVTQTPSHQVTQMGQEVILRCVPISNHLYFYWYRQILGQKVEFLVSFYNNEISEKSEIFDDQFSVERPDGSNFTLKIRSTKLEDSAMYFCASSDSRTGGNSPLHFGNGTRLTVT.